These 4 T cell receptor beta chains were all obtained from the same sample, sequenced in a study of blood T cell repertoires in COVID-19. The protocol was immunoSEQ multiplex PCR, while the TCRdb copy is restricted to in-frame clones and leaves out a portion. The data show 120,000 to 150,000 clones, with roughly 84% seen just once and less than 6% held by the top ten. The sample consisted of PBMCs or T cells enriched from blood (not recorded which). Receptors were obtained from a woman aged 50 to 60 who had been exposed to COVID-19.

The V call is TRBV6-5, the J call TRBJ2-3; TRBD1 matches at 8 bases. The CDR3 is 14 residues long. The germline CDR1 and CDR2 sequences are MNHEY and SVGAGI. V shed 4 bases and J 2 bases; nucleotides not matched to a gene: 2. The CDR3 coding sequence is TGTGCCAGCAGTTGGGGACAGGTCACAGATACGCAGTATTTT. As protein: CASSWGQVTDTQYF.

This clone was counted a single time. This chain joins TRBV12-5 and TRBJ2-7, with a possible D match to TRBD2 (6 bases). The CDR3 length is 13 residues. Trimming took off 6 bases at V and 7 bases at J, with 16 bases between the two ends. Germline V CDR1 and CDR2: LGHNT, FRNRAP. CDR3 bases: TGTGCTAGTGGACCCTCCGGGGGTTGGGAGCAGTACTTC. Amino acids: CASGPSGGWEQYF.

CDR3 in amino acids: CASSISAPQGKLFF. Here the CDR3 DNA reads TGTGCCAGTAGTATTTCGGCCCCCCAGGGAAAACTGTTTTTT. This chain joins TRBV19 and TRBJ1-4; TRBD1 might be the D (5 bases). Germline values: CDR1 LNHDA, CDR2 SQIVND (reference sequence). V was shortened by 3 bases and J by 10 bases, with 15 bases between the two germline ends. The CDR3 length is 14 residues.

This chain joins TRBV27 and TRBJ2-3, with D maybe TRBD1 (6 bases). Germline V gene lookup returns CDR1 MNHEY and CDR2 SMNVEV (reference sequence). V was clipped by 7 bases and J by 3 bases, with 20 bases between them. The CDR3 is 16 amino acids. CDR3 DNA sequence: TGTGCCAGCATCAACCTGGTACAGGGCCGGACAGATACGCAGTATTTT. It specifies CASINLVQGRTDTQYF.